A single sample gave rise to the 2 T cell receptor beta chains below, sequenced in a study of cytomegalovirus exposure and HLA in healthy donors. The PCR ran on 60 Vbeta and 13 Jbeta primers. Repertoires were generated with immunoSEQ multiplex PCR, while TCRdb's copy carries only in-frame clones and drops some. This sample has over 150,000 clones; approximately 80% occur once, and the top ten carry 13%. Sequencing was done on a sample of PBMCs. These receptors were obtained from a young man in good health and CMV-seropositive.

This chain uses TRBV10-1 with TRBJ2-7, with 7 bases matching TRBD1. The V segment lost 2 bases and the J segment 3 bases; nucleotides outside the gene matches: 1. Germline CDR1 is WNHNN and CDR2 is SYGVQD (reference sequence). There are 13 residues in the CDR3. The CDR3 protein is CASSEDRDYEQYF. The CDR3 nucleotides read TGCGCCAGCAGTGAGGACAGGGACTACGAGCAGTACTTC.

This chain connects TRBV5-8 to TRBJ2-7; 9 bases map to TRBD1. Per germline, CDR1 SGHTS and CDR2 YDEGEE. CDR3 length: 13 amino acids. The V and J ends lost 5 bases and 7 bases, in that order; junction bases with no gene match: 7. The CDR3 here is CASRLGQGGEQYF. In DNA, the CDR3 is TGTGCCAGCAGGCTGGGACAGGGAGGAGAGCAGTACTTC.